These T cell receptor beta chains were read from a single sample in a study of T cells in Graves' hyperthyroidism and ophthalmopathy. TCRdb ran MiXCR on the multiplex PCR reads and lists one entry per CDR3 protein. The sample contains under 700,000 distinct CDR3 sequences, 46% of which appear only once. Sequencing was performed on peripheral blood or thyroid tissue (not recorded which). The receptors were sampled from a woman under 30 with Graves' hyperthyroidism. CDR3s include the opening cysteine and the closing phenylalanine or tryptophan. Fields, in order: V gene, D gene, clone size, J gene, CDR3 protein, CDR3 DNA. D genes are given only for firm matches. Clone sizes are given selectively: once, few, many, or a class where the clone is expanded.

>TRBV7-2|.|.|TRBJ2-7
CASSLSSRVDEQYF
TGTGCCAGCAGCTTAAGCTCTAGAGTCGACGAGCAGTACTTC
>TRBV2|.|many|TRBJ1-6
CASSERTSGSPLHF
TGTGCCAGCAGTGAAAGGACGTCAGGATCACCCCTCCACTTT
>TRBV10-3|.|few|TRBJ1-5
CASRRVGDSNQPQHF
TGTGCCAGCAGGAGGGTCGGGGATAGCAATCAGCCCCAGCATTTT
>TRBV25-1|TRBD1|.|TRBJ1-2
CASSQWFSGGVKGYTF
TGTGCCAGCAGCCAGTGGTTCTCAGGGGGCGTGAAGGGCTACACCTTC
>TRBV7-2|TRBD1|.|TRBJ1-4
CASSLRGQDEKLFF
TGTGCCAGCAGCTTAAGGGGACAGGATGAAAAACTGTTTTTT
>TRBV24-1|.|.|TRBJ2-7
CATSAPWEYEQYF
TGTGCCACCAGTGCCCCATGGGAGTACGAGCAGTACTTC
>TRBV7-8|.|many|TRBJ2-7
CASSLGGRSYEQYF
TGTGCCAGCAGCTTAGGGGGTCGCTCCTACGAGCAGTACTTC
>TRBV20-1|.|many|TRBJ2-7
CSANPEGPSSYEQYF
TGCAGTGCGAACCCTGAGGGGCCAAGCTCCTACGAGCAGTACTTC
>TRBV20-1|.|.|TRBJ1-4
CSALPGLPTNEKLFF
TGCAGTGCTCTCCCGGGACTGCCAACTAATGAAAAACTGTTTTTT
>TRBV7-8|TRBD2|.|TRBJ2-2
CASIPLAGVGTGELFF
TGTGCCAGCATCCCACTAGCGGGAGTGGGGACCGGGGAGCTGTTTTTT
>TRBV10-3|.|many|TRBJ1-2
CAISEGQGANYGYTF
TGTGCCATCAGTGAGGGGCAGGGAGCTAACTATGGCTACACCTTC
>TRBV7-2|.|many|TRBJ2-5
CASSLVAGPGETQYF
TGTGCCAGCAGCTTAGTGGCGGGACCTGGGGAGACCCAGTACTTC
>TRBV7-2|.|.|TRBJ2-5
CASSQDNRGTRTQYF
TGCGCCAGCAGCCAAGATAACCGTGGGACAAGGACCCAGTACTTC
>TRBV29-1|.|many|TRBJ1-2
CSVGGRSDYGYTF
TGCAGCGTCGGGGGGCGGTCGGACTATGGCTACACCTTC
>TRBV29-1|TRBD1|.|TRBJ1-5
CSAAGTGGGNQPQHF
TGCAGCGCAGCCGGGACAGGGGGAGGCAATCAGCCCCAGCATTTT
>TRBV20-1|TRBD2|.|TRBJ2-7
CSATLAGVSSYEQYF
TGCAGTGCTACTTTAGCGGGAGTAAGCTCCTACGAGCAGTACTTC
>TRBV2|.|many|TRBJ1-1
CASGRDTEAFF
TGTGCCAGCGGCAGGGATACTGAAGCTTTCTTT
>TRBV2|.|many|TRBJ1-2
CASILQELYGYTF
TGTGCCAGCATTCTACAGGAGTTATATGGCTACACCTTC
>TRBV5-1|.|few|TRBJ1-3
CASSLNANSGNTIYF
TGCGCCAGCAGCTTGAATGCAAACTCTGGAAACACCATATATTTT
>TRBV6-1|.|.|TRBJ1-4
CASKLHAAGGKKLFF
TGTGCCAGCAAACTTCATGCAGCGGGAGGCAAAAAACTGTTTTTT